This TCR beta chain was identified during a study of blood T cells in healthy people across ages. This CDR3 has 15 residues. From germline, CDR1 is PRHDT and CDR2 FYEKMQ (reference sequence). Between the trimmed V and J ends, which lost 3 bases and 2 bases, there was a span of 12 bases. A J-beta primer mix and a sample-barcoded 5' primer were used in a second PCR of roughly 7 to 12 cycles. Per sample, CDR3-containing paired-end reads numbered at least 3 million. TCRdb recomputed calls from the 5' RACE reads with MiXCR, one row per CDR3 protein. Of roughly 410,000 distinct CDR3 sequences listed, roughly half were seen once; the top ten hold under 65%. This clonotype was counted only a few times. Sample donors were healthy Caucasian individuals that came from Russia, aged roughly 6 to 90.

The clonotype originates from a man aged 55 to 70 in good health. The chain couples TRBV13 to TRBJ2-3; D is possibly TRBD2 (6 bases). The sample consisted of blood. CDR3 loop: CASSFGAGPTDTQYF. The CDR3 DNA sequence: TGTGCCAGCAGCTTTGGGGCGGGGCCCACAGATACGCAGTATTTT.